This T cell receptor (beta chain) was documented in a study of blood T cell repertoires in COVID-19 (dated by TCRdb to the early 2020s). Some background on the complete study: Samples covering the acute and convalescent phases of COVID-19 were provided by collaborators in the United States, Italy and Spain. The repertoires were released in a freely available public database intended as a resource for research on the immune response to SARS-CoV-2. Samples came from the ongoing ImmuneRACE study (first 160 participants) plus 1,254 subjects from 6 global collaborators. Sample metadata almost always included a de-identified subject ID, COVID-19 status, age in years and sex. The prospective study material was composed of cDNA or gDNA derived from T cells, B-cell-depleted T cells, or PBMCs. Deeply sampled blood TCRbeta repertoires from subjects exposed to, actively infected with, or recovered from COVID-19 were included in the dataset. Where HLA class I and class II types were available, the types were taken from metadata supplied by the sample provider, not from assay-based typing. On the study overall, not on this receptor specifically: How much clinical and demographic metadata was included differed by source and by participant, and the metadata was provided uncurated.

Remarks on this clone: The antigen it recognizes is unknown. No per-base quality is available; no much larger clone lies one base away.

TCRbeta CDR3 regions were amplified from genomic DNA using the immunoSEQ Assay, a bias-controlled multiplex PCR. Under the source paper's analysis protocol: The number of nucleated cells in each sample was estimated from the amplification of reference gene primers within the assay. Sequence reads were collapsed and filtered to measure the absolute abundance of every unique TCRbeta CDR3 rearrangement. For each sample, productive Simpson clonality was calculated as the square root of Simpson's diversity index over productive rearrangements. TCRdb retrieved this table from immuneACCESS and kept in-frame rearrangements only. Not all clones are present; in checked studies, unresolved V genes account for under half, and no reason is known for the remainder. That table gives V, J and clone size, and the DNA gave D and trimming. In all, the sample holds approximately 150,000 clones, and roughly 82% of those were seen once. Of the sample, more than 8.5% is held by the ten largest clones.

Each collaborating institution followed its own protocols to collect whole blood in K2EDTA tubes. Collaborator samples were shipped for TCRbeta analysis as frozen whole blood, isolated PBMCs, or DNA extracted from either sample type. The CDR3 measures 14 amino acids from cysteine to phenylalanine. Only the CDR3 portion is preserved as DNA: 42 bases, with reading frame beginning at the first base. V loses 3 bases of germline sequence and J loses 2 bases, and the interval between the two ends is 11 bases. Taken from the germline V gene, the CDR1 and CDR2 loops are SNHLY and FYNNEI. The chain uses TRBV2 and TRBJ2-7; the D region possibly corresponds to TRBD2 (6 bases align). Sequenced sample: peripheral blood. The source of this sequence is a man in his fifties or sixties with active or convalescent COVID-19. The bases read TGTGCCAGCAGTGATCATGGCGGGGCCTACGAGCAGTACTTC. This sequence encodes CASSDHGGAYEQYF. When the CDR3 is completed using the reference TRBV2 and TRBJ2-7 genes on either side, the full variable domain is EPEVTQTPSHQVTQMGQEVILRCVPISNHLYFYWYRQILGQKVEFLVSFYNNEISEKSEIFDDQFSVERPDGSNFTLKIRSTKLEDSAMYFCASSDHGGAYEQYFGPGTRLTVT.